This entry is about one T cell receptor (beta chain). The antigen this receptor binds is unknown. The data were obtained in a study of T cells expressing NK-cell markers (dated by TCRdb to 2020 to 2021). In terms of the full investigation: TCR beta-chain repertoires were profiled in sorted CD3+CD56+NKG2C+, CD3+CD56+NKG2C- and CD3+CD56-NKG2C+ T-cell subsets from several donors. Among the eight sequenced donors, only one was HCMV-seronegative, while the other seven were HCMV-seropositive. The study sequenced eight donors, all healthy volunteers chosen at random: three men and five women. Libraries were sequenced as 2 x 150 bp reads on Illumina HiSeq 2000/2500, MiSeq or NextSeq. The paper's findings and limits, for the study overall: For 6 or 7 donors, the dominant CD3+CD56+NKG2C+ clonotypes were among the top 10 CD8+ clonotypes and accounted for roughly 1.0-8% of CD8+ T cells. Those dominant clonotypes were again the most abundant among CD3+CD56-NKG2C+ cells in four donors, at about 25-65%. Whether the expanded NKG2C-expressing T cell clones were specific for HCMV antigens remained unclear.

Sequenced on an Illumina HiSeq 2000. TCR beta cDNA libraries were prepared using 5'RACE template switching, which introduced a universal primer site and unique molecular identifiers. Synthesis of cDNA was primed from the TCR beta constant segment and was followed by two consecutive PCR amplification steps. The authors' analysis ran thus. Reads were demultiplexed and grouped by UMI with MIGEC, and clonotypes were assembled and quantified with MiTCR. To exclude erroneous sequences, any TCR cDNA sequence not supported by at least two reads was discarded. The tcR package was used for downstream repertoire analysis, and clonotypes were matched between fractions using CDR3 nucleotide sequence together with V segment. VDJmatch was used to annotate antigen specificity against VDJdb, with one amino acid substitution in CDR3 allowed. TCRdb reprocessed the reads and provides one entry for every CDR3 protein sequence; no DNA is given. TCRdb's processing, not the authors', yielded these V and J calls. This sample's table contains 440,000 or so distinct CDR3 sequences. More than 7% of the sample is held by the ten biggest clonotypes.

From its cysteine to its phenylalanine, the CDR3 spans 16 amino acids. No DNA sequence was recorded. Per the germline V gene, SGHRS is the CDR1 and YFSETQ is the CDR2. HCMV-specific IgG was detected in serum with a commercial ELISA kit to determine HCMV serostatus. Ficoll density gradient centrifugation was used to isolate peripheral blood mononuclear cells from blood. Input material: blood T cells: a sorted CD56 or NKG2C T cell subset, CD4+ or CD8+ T cells, or bulk PBMC T cells (not recorded which). The receptor chain draws on TRBV5-1 and TRBJ2-5; TCRdb picks TRBD2, but there is no DNA to check that call. The receptor was derived from a woman aged 18-70 years in good health. The CDR3 here reads CASSPPGLAAQETQYF.